This T cell receptor beta chain comes out of a study of blood T cells in healthy people across ages. Study-level points and caveats: Changes in expanded clonotypes were possibly confounded, as the CMV status of donors was unknown.

Sample-barcoded 5' priming and a J-beta primer mix drove a second PCR of about 6 to 11 cycles. The study obtained at least 3 million CDR3-containing paired-end reads from every sample. TCRdb called the 5' RACE reads again in MiXCR, with one record for every CDR3 protein. The data contain some 1.5 million distinct CDR3 sequences, 25% to 30% of them singletons. Per sample, extraction of total RNA gave at least 6 micrograms in every case. Of note for this clonotype: Its matching antigen is unknown.

What was sequenced was blood. The receptor was isolated from a woman aged 25 to 39 in good health.

Written as DNA, the CDR3 is TGTGCCAGCTCGGGACACGATACGCAGTATTTT. Translated: CASSGHDTQYF. V and J are TRBV18 and TRBJ2-3, with a weak D call TRBD1 (6 bases). The CDR3 is made up of 11 amino acids. CDR1 is KGHSH and CDR2 is LQKENI in the germline V gene. The ends were cut back, 6 bases at V and 6 bases at J, with 7 bases in the middle. The whole variable domain, filled in from reference TRBV18 and TRBJ2-3, reads NAGVMQNPRHLVRRRGQEARLRCSPMKGHSHVYWYRQLPEEGLKFMVYLQKENIIDESGMPKERFSAEFPKEGPSILRIQQVVRGDSAAYFCASSGHDTQYFGPGTRLTVL.